The 22 T cell receptor beta chains below all came from one sample that was sequenced in a study of CD8 T cells in Susac syndrome. Random hexamers served to reverse transcribe roughly 0.45 to 1 ug RNA. TCRdb passed the immunoSEQ multiplex PCR reads through MiXCR, listing each CDR3 protein once. The sample shows 200,000 or so distinct CDR3 sequences, around 93% of them seen only once. The sample taken for sequencing was CD8+ T cells from PBMCs. The receptors were sampled from a human donor with Susac syndrome.

The V gene is TRBV7-9, the J gene TRBJ2-7; D call uncertain. Trimming took 7 bases from V and 1 from J, leaving 11 bases between them. Germline V gene lookup returns CDR1 SEHNR and CDR2 FQNEAQ (reference sequence). The CDR3 is 13 amino acids. CDR3 DNA sequence: TGTGCCAGCACCCGGGCTTCTTCCTACGAGCAGTACTTC. It yields the protein CASTRASSYEQYF.

The J gene is TRBJ2-5, the V gene TRBV13; maybe TRBD1 (5 bases). V lost 0 bases to trimming and J lost 3 bases, with 20 bases between them. This CDR3 has 18 amino acids. The germline CDR1 and CDR2 sequences are PRHDT and FYEKMQ (reference sequence). CDR3 loop: CASSLGVVGAMVEETQYF. Written as DNA, the CDR3 is TGTGCCAGCAGCTTAGGCGTAGTAGGGGCTATGGTGGAAGAGACCCAGTACTTC.

The V gene is TRBV5-1, the J gene TRBJ2-7, with 10 nucleotides matching TRBD2. V was pared by 2 bases and J by 3 bases, with 5 bases of the junction left unmatched. The CDR3 loop spans 15 amino acids. The germline V gene has CDR1 SGHRS and CDR2 YFSETQ. CDR3: CASSFGTSVDYEQYF. CDR3 nucleotide sequence: TGCGCCAGCAGCTTCGGGACTAGCGTAGACTACGAGCAGTACTTC.

This chain uses TRBV7-9 with TRBJ2-5, with TRBD2 identical over 10 bases. This CDR3 region has 15 residues. The germline CDR1 and CDR2 sequences are SEHNR and FQNEAQ (reference sequence). Unmatched junction bases numbered 5, after V lost 2 bases and J lost 5 bases. Here the CDR3 DNA reads TGTGCCAGCAGCTTAAAGCGGGAGGGCCTTGAGACCCAGTACTTC. Protein: CASSLKREGLETQYF.

CDR3 region: CASSVQGGKASGANVLTF. The CDR3 nucleotides are TGTGCCAGCAGTGTACAGGGAGGAAAAGCCTCTGGGGCCAACGTCCTGACTTTC. This chain joins TRBV25-1 and TRBJ2-6, with D tentatively TRBD1 or TRBD2 (6 bases each). The CDR3 is 18 amino acids. Germline values: CDR1 MGHDK, CDR2 SYGVNS. The ends were cut back, 4 bases at V and 0 bases at J, with 16 bases in the middle. Using reference TRBV25-1 and TRBJ2-6 for the parts outside the CDR3, the full variable domain is EADIYQTPRYLVIGTGKKITLECSQTMGHDKMYWYQQDPGMELHLIHYSYGVNSTEKGDLSSESTVSRIRTEHFPLTLESARPSHTSQYLCASSVQGGKASGANVLTFGAGSRLTVL.

The J gene is TRBJ2-7, the V gene TRBV3-1; D might be TRBD1 or TRBD2, each matching 5 bases. In germline, CDR1 is LGHDT, CDR2 YNNKEL (reference sequence). The germline V and J ends were trimmed by 1 base and 0 bases, with 7 bases remaining between them. There are 14 residues in the CDR3. CDR3 nucleotide sequence: TGTGCCAGCAGCCAAGGGGACCACTCCTACGAGCAGTACTTC. Translating it yields CASSQGDHSYEQYF.

J is TRBJ2-6 and V is TRBV7-9, with D possibly being TRBD1 (6 bases). V was clipped by 4 bases and J by 0 bases, with 13 bases between them. This CDR3 has 17 amino acids. Germline CDR1 SEHNR, CDR2 FQNEAQ (reference sequence). CDR3 region: CASSSPGAYSGANVLTF. The CDR3 DNA follows: TGTGCCAGCAGCTCACCAGGGGCTTACTCTGGGGCCAACGTCCTGACTTTC.

This rearrangement joins TRBV9 to TRBJ1-2; TRBD1 is a possible D gene (5 bases). Germline loops: CDR1 SGDLS, CDR2 YYNGEE. The CDR3 loop spans 13 amino acids. V gave up 3 bases and J gave up 9 bases, with 15 bases separating them. CDR3 bases: TGTGCCAGCAGCGGAGCCGAAGGGGAGCGCTACACCTTC. This encodes CASSGAEGERYTF. Filled out from reference TRBV9 and TRBJ1-2, the complete variable domain reads DSGVTQTPKHLITATGQRVTLRCSPRSGDLSVYWYQQSLDQGLQFLIQYYNGEERAKGNILERFSAQQFPDLHSELNLSSLELGDSALYFCASSGAEGERYTFGSGTRLTVV.

The genes are TRBV30 and TRBJ2-1; TRBD2 aligns across 7 bases. Germline values: CDR1 GTSNPN, CDR2 SVGIG (reference sequence). CDR3 size: 16 residues. Trimming removed 3 bases from V and 8 bases from J; junction bases left unmatched: 16. CDR3 DNA: TGTGCCTGGAGACGGAGATCGGGACTACTGATGCATGAGCAGTTCTTC. This codes for CAWRRRSGLLMHEQFF. The variable domain in full, with the rest retrieved from reference TRBV30 and TRBJ2-1, is SQTIHQWPATLVQPVGSPLSLECTVEGTSNPNLYWYRQAAGRGLQLLFYSVGIGQISSEVPQNLSASRPQDRQFILSSKKLLLSDSGFYLCAWRRRSGLLMHEQFFGPGTRLTVL.

V gene TRBV20-1 combines with J gene TRBJ1-2; a weak D match, TRBD1 (5 bases). This CDR3 comprises 14 residues. Trimming removed 2 bases from V and 8 bases from J, with 18 bases in between. Germline CDR1 DFQATT, CDR2 SNEGSKA (reference sequence). The CDR3 spells CSARSPPGERGYTF. Here the CDR3 DNA reads TGCAGTGCTAGATCCCCGCCGGGGGAGAGGGGCTACACCTTC.

The chain employs TRBV4-2 and TRBJ1-4, with TRBD1 as a possible D gene (6 bases). Germline assignment: CDR1 LGHNA and CDR2 YNFKEQ. This CDR3 spans 14 amino acids. V lost 0 bases, J lost 8 bases, and 10 bases lay in between. CDR3 DNA: TGTGCCAGCAGCCAAGATCAGCAGGGGGAAAAACTGTTTTTT. Protein: CASSQDQQGEKLFF.

V is TRBV20-1 and J is TRBJ1-4; 8 bases are a match to TRBD1. CDR1 DFQATT and CDR2 SNEGSKA come from the germline V gene (reference sequence). Germline trimming cut 6 bases from V and 2 bases from J; bases unmatched to any gene: 2. This CDR3 is 13 amino acids long. DNA for the CDR3: TGCAGTGCGCGGGACAGGACTAATGAAAAACTGTTTTTT. Encoded protein: CSARDRTNEKLFF.

The chain carries TRBV28 and TRBJ1-4, with a possible D match to TRBD1 (5 bases). This CDR3 spans 15 amino acids. V lost 5 bases and J 8 bases, leaving 18 bases between the germline ends. Germline values: CDR1 MDHEN, CDR2 SYDVKM. CDR3 DNA sequence: TGTGCCAGCAGTGGGGGAATGTCCGCTGGGGAAAAACTGTTTTTT. Translating it yields CASSGGMSAGEKLFF.

The gene calls are TRBV28 and TRBJ2-5, with D perhaps assigned TRBD1 or TRBD2 (7 bases each). Between the trimmed V and J ends, which lost 0 bases and 5 bases, there was a span of 22 bases. The CDR3 has 18 residues. Germline V gives CDR1 MDHEN, CDR2 SYDVKM. In DNA form, the CDR3 reads TGTGCCAGCAGTTTATGGGTAGGGGGCGCGGGAGTGGTCGAGACCCAGTACTTC. Protein product: CASSLWVGGAGVVETQYF.

This chain connects TRBV7-3 to TRBJ1-2; 10 bases line up with TRBD1. Trimming cost V 5 bases and J 8 bases; bases outside gene matches: 8. The CDR3 runs to 14 residues. CDR1 and CDR2 from the germline V gene are SGHTA and FQGTGA. The CDR3 nucleotides are TGTGCCAGCAGCGGAGGACAGGGGGTTGGCGGCTACACCTTC. As protein: CASSGGQGVGGYTF.

This chain links TRBV5-6 with TRBJ2-3; D is ambiguous. This CDR3 region has 12 residues. In germline, CDR1 is SGHDT, CDR2 YYEEEE. The germline V and J ends were trimmed by 4 bases and 8 bases, with 11 bases remaining between them. The CDR3, as DNA: TGTGCCAGCAGCGCCGGCCTCGGTACGCAGTATTTT. This gives the protein CASSAGLGTQYF.

This clonotype came up a few times. This rearrangement joins TRBV6-5 to TRBJ2-1, with 8 bases aligning to TRBD2. In germline, CDR1 is MNHEY, CDR2 SVGAGI. The CDR3 covers 14 residues. J was trimmed by 5 bases and V by 6 bases; bases with no gene match: 6. Written as DNA, the CDR3 is TGTGCCAGCAGACGACTAGCGCAAAACAATGAGCAGTTCTTC. It encodes CASRRLAQNNEQFF.

In this sample, this clonotype turned up once. Here the CDR3 DNA reads TGTGCCATCAGTGAGCCGACTAGCCCTTCTTACAATGAGCAGTTCTTC. It specifies CAISEPTSPSYNEQFF. The chain has TRBV10-3 and TRBJ2-1; TRBD2 agrees at 7 bases. The germline CDR1 and CDR2 sequences are ENHRY and SYGVKD. The V and J ends lost 2 bases and 4 bases, in that order; junction bases with no gene match: 8. The CDR3 has 16 residues.

This rearrangement joins TRBV20-1 to TRBJ2-1, with 9 bases lining up with TRBD2. Germline V CDR1 and CDR2: DFQATT, SNEGSKA (reference sequence). With V trimmed by 2 bases and J by 5 bases, 4 bases remained unmatched. This CDR3 comprises 14 residues. The CDR3 loop reads CSARLAGSHNEQFF. CDR3 sequence (DNA): TGCAGTGCTAGACTAGCGGGATCCCACAATGAGCAGTTCTTC.

V and J are TRBV11-2 and TRBJ2-1, with TRBD1 matching over 11 bases. The length of the CDR3 is 14 residues. The junction had 3 bases not matched to a gene; V was cut back by 4 bases and J by 7 bases. CDR1 is SGHAT, CDR2 FQNNGV, per germline. The CDR3 is CASSSGQGVNEQFF. The CDR3 nucleotides read TGTGCCAGCAGCTCGGGACAGGGGGTTAATGAGCAGTTCTTC.

The rearrangement links TRBV7-3 to TRBJ1-1, with a tentative D call TRBD1 (5 bases). CDR3 length equals 13 residues. The germline CDR1 and CDR2 sequences are SGHTA and FQGTGA. Trimming left V 4 bases short and J 1 base short, with 7 bases between. The CDR3 is CASSSRANTEAFF. CDR3 coding DNA: TGTGCCAGCAGCTCCAGGGCGAACACTGAAGCTTTCTTT. Drawing the rest from reference TRBV7-3 and TRBJ1-1, the complete variable domain is GAGVSQTPSNKVTEKGKYVELRCDPISGHTALYWYRQSLGQGPEFLIYFQGTGAADDSGLPNDRFFAVRPEGSVSTLKIQRTERGDSAVYLCASSSRANTEAFFGQGTRLTVV.

This clonotype appeared a single time. The genes are TRBV4-1 and TRBJ1-5, with TRBD1 matching 8 bases. V lost 4 bases and J lost 5; bases outside the gene matches: 4. This CDR3 contains 14 residues. Germline loops: CDR1 MGHRA, CDR2 YSYEKL. The CDR3 bases are TGCGCCAGCAGCCGGACAGGGCTAGATCAGCCCCAGCATTTT. It codes for CASSRTGLDQPQHF.